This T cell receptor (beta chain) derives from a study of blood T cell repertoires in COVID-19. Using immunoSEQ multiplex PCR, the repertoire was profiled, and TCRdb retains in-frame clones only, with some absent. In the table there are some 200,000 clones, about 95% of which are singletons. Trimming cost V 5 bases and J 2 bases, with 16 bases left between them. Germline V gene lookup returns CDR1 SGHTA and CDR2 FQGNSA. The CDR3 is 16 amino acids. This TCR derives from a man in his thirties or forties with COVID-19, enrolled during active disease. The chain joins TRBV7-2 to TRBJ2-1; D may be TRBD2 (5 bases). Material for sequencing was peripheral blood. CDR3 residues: CASSPSGSGTYNEQFF. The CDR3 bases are TGTGCCAGCAGCCCGAGCGGTTCCGGCACCTACAATGAGCAGTTCTTC.